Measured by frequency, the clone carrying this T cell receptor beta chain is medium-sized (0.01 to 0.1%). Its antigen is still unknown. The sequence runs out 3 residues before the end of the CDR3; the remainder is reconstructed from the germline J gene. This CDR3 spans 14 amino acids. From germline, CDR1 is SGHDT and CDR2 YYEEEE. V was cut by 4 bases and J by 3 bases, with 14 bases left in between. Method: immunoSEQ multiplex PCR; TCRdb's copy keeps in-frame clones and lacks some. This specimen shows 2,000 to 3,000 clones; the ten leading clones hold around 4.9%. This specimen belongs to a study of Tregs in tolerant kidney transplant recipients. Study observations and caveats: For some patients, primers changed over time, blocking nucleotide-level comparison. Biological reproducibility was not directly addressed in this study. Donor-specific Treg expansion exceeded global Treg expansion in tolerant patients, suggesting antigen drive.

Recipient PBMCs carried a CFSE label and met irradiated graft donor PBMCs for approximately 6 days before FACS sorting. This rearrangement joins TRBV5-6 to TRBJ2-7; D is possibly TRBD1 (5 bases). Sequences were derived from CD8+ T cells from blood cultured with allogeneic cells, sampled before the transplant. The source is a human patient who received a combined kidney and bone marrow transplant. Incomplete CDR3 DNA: TGTGCCAGCAGCATACTGACAGAACACTACGAG. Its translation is CASSILTEHYE. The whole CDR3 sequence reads CASSILTEHYEQYF.